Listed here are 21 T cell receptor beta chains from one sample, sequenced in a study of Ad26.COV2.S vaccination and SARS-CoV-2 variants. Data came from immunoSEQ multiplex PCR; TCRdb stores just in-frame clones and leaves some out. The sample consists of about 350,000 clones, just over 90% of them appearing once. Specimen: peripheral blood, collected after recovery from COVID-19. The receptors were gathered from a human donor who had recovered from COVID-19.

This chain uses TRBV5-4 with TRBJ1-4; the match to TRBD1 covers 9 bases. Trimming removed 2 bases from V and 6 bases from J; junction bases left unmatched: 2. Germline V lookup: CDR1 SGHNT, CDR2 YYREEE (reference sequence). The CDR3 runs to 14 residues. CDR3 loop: CASSLQGAYEKLFF. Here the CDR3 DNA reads TGTGCCAGCAGCTTACAGGGGGCGTATGAAAAACTGTTTTTT.

As DNA, the CDR3 is TGTGCCAGCAGTTACTCGGGGCAGGGGGTGACCGGGGAGCTGTTTTTT. Translated, it gives CASSYSGQGVTGELFF. This rearrangement joins TRBV6-2 or TRBV6-3 to TRBJ2-2, with 7 bases aligning to TRBD1. Germline trimming cut 0 bases from V and 5 bases from J; bases unmatched to any gene: 6. Germline V gene data show CDR1 as MNHEY and CDR2 as SVGEGT. CDR3 length: 16 residues.

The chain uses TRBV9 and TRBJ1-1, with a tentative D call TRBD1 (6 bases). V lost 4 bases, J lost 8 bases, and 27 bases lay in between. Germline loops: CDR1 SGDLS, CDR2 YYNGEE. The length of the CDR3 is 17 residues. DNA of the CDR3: TGTGCCAGCAGCCCCCGTCTTTCGGGGGGGCGCGGTAGAGAAGCTTTCTTT. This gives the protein CASSPRLSGGRGREAFF.

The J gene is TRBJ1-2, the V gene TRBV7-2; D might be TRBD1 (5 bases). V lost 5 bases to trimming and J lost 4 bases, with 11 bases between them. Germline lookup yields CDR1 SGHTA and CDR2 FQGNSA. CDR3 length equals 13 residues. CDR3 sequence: CASSQSGAYGYTF. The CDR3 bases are TGTGCCAGCAGCCAGAGCGGGGCCTATGGCTACACCTTC.

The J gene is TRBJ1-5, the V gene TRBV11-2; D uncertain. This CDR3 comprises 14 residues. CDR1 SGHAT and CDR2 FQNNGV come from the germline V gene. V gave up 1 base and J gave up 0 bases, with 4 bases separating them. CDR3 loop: CASSLGSSNQPQHF. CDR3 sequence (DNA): TGTGCCAGCAGCTTAGGTTCTAGCAATCAGCCCCAGCATTTT. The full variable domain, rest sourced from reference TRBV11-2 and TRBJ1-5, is EAGVAQSPRYKIIEKRQSVAFWCNPISGHATLYWYQQILGQGPKLLIQFQNNGVVDDSQLPKDRFSAERLKGVDSTLKIQPAKLEDSAVYLCASSLGSSNQPQHFGDGTRLSIL.

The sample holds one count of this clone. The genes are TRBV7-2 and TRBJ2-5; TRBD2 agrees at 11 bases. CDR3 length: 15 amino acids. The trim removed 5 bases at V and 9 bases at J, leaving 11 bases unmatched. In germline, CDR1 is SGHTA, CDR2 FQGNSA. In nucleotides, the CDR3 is TGTGCCAGCAGCCTTAGCGGGGGGGCCGTGGAGGCCCAGTACTTC. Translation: CASSLSGGAVEAQYF.

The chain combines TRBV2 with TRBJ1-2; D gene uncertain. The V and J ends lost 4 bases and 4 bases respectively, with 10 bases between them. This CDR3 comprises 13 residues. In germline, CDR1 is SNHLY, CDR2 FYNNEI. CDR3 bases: TGTGCCAGCAGTGGAAGTGCGTCCTATGGCTACACCTTC. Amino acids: CASSGSASYGYTF.

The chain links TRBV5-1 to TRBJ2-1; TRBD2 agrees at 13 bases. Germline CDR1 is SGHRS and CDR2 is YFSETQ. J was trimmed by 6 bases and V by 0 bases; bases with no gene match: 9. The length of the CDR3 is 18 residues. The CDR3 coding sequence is TGCGCCAGCAGCTTGGGGACTAGCGGGGGTAGGGCCAGCAATGAGCAGTTCTTC. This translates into CASSLGTSGGRASNEQFF.

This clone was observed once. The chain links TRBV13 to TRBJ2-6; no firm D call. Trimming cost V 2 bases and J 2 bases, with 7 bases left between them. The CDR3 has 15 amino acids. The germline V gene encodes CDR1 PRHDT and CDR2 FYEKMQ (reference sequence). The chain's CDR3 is CASSLSRAGANVLTF. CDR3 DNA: TGTGCCAGCAGCTTAAGCCGGGCTGGGGCCAACGTCCTGACTTTC.

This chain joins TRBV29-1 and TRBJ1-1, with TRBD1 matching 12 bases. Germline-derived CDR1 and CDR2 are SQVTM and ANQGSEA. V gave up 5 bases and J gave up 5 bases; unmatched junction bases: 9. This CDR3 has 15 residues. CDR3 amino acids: CSVMSRDRGQTEAFF. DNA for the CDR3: TGCAGCGTTATGTCCCGGGACAGGGGGCAGACTGAAGCTTTCTTT.

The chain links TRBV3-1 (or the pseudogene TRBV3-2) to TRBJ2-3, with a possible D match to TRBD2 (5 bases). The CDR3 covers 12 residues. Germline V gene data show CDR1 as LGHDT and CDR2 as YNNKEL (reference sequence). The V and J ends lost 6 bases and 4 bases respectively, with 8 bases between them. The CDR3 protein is CASSTSPDTQYF. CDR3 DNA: TGTGCCAGCAGTACTAGTCCAGATACGCAGTATTTT.

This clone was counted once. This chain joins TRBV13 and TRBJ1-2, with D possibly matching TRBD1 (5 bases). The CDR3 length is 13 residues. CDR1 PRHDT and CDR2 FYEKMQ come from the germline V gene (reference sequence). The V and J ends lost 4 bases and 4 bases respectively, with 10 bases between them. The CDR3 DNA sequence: TGTGCCAGCAGCTCCGGGACCTCCTATGGCTACACCTTC. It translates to CASSSGTSYGYTF.

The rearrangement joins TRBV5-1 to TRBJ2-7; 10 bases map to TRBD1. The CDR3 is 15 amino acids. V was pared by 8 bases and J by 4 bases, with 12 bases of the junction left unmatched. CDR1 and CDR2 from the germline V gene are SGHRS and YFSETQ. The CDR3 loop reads CARGVPDRGHYEQYF. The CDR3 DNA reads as TGCGCCAGAGGAGTACCCGACAGGGGGCATTACGAGCAGTACTTC. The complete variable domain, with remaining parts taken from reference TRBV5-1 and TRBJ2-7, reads KAGVTQTPRYLIKTRGQQVTLSCSPISGHRSVSWYQQTPGQGLQFLFEYFSETQRNKGNFPGRFSGRQFSNSRSEMNVSTLELGDSALYLCARGVPDRGHYEQYFGPGTRLTVT.

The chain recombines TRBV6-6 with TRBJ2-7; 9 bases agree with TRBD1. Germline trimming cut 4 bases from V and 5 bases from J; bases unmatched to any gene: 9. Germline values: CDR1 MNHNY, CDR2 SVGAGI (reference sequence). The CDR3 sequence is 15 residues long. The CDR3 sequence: CASSSPGQGHHEQYF. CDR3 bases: TGTGCCAGCAGTTCCCCGGGACAGGGTCACCACGAGCAGTACTTC.

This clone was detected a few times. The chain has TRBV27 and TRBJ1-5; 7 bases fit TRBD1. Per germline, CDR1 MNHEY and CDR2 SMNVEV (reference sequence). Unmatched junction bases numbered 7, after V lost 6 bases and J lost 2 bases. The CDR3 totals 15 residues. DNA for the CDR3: TGTGCCAGCAGCTTTACAGGGGAAGGCAATCAGCCCCAGCATTTT. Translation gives CASSFTGEGNQPQHF.

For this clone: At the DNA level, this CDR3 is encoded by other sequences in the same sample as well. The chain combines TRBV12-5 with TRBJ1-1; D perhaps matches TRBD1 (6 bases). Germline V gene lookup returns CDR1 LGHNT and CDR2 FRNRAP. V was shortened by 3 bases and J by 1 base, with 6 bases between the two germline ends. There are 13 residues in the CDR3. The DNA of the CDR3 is TGTGCTAGTGGTTTACAGGGGAACACTGAAGCTTTCTTT. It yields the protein CASGLQGNTEAFF. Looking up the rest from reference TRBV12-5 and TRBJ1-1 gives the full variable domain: DARVTQTPRHKVTEMGQEVTMRCQPILGHNTVFWYRQTMMQGLELLAYFRNRAPLDDSGMPKDRFSAEMPDATLATLKIQPSEPRDSAVYFCASGLQGNTEAFFGQGTRLTVV.

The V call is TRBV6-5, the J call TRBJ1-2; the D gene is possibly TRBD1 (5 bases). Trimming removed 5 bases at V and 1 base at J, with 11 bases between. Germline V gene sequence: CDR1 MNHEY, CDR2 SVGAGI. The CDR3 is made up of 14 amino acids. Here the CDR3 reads CASSPSTVNYGYTF. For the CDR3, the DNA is TGTGCCAGCAGTCCCTCGACAGTTAACTATGGCTACACCTTC.

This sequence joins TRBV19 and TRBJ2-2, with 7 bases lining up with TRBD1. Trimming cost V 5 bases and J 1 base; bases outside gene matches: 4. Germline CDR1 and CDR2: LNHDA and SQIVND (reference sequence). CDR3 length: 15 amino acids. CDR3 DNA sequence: TGTGCCAGTAGTGAATACAGGGGGAACACCGGGGAGCTGTTTTTT. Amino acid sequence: CASSEYRGNTGELFF.

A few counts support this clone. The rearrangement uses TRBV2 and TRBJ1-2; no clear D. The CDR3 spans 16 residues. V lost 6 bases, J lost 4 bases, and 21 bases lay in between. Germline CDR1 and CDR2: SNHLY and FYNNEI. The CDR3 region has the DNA TGTGCCAGCAGGACGGCCAGAGGCAAGTTGGGCTATGGCTACACCTTC. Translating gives CASRTARGKLGYGYTF.

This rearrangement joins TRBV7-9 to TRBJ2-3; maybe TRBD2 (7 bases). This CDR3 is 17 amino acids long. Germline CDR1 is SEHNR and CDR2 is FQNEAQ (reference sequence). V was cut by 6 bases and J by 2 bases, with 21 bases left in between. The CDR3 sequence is CASRNLLRGPYTDTQYF. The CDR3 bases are TGTGCCAGCAGGAACCTCCTGCGGGGGCCCTACACAGATACGCAGTATTTT. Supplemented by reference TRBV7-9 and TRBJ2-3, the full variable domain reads DTGVSQNPRHKITKRGQNVTFRCDPISEHNRLYWYRQTLGQGPEFLTYFQNEAQLEKSRLLSDRFSAERPKGSFSTLEIQRTEQGDSAMYLCASRNLLRGPYTDTQYFGPGTRLTVL.

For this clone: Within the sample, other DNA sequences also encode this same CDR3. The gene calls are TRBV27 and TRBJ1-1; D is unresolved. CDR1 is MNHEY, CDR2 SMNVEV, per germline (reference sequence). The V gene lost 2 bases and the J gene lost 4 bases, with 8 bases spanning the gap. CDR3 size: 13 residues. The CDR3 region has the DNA TGTGCCAGCAGTTTAAAGGGAGGCACTGAAGCTTTCTTT. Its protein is CASSLKGGTEAFF.